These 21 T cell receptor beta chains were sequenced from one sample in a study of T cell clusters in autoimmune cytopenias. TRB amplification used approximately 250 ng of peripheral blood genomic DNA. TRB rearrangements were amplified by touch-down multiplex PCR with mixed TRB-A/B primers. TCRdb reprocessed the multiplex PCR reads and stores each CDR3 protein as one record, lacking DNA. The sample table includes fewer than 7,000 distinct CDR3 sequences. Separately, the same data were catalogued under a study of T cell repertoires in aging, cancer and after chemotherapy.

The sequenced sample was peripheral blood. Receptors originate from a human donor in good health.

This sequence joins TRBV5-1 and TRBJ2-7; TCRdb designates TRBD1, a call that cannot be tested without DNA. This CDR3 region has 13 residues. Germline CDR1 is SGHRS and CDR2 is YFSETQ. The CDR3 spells CASSFPGAYEQYF. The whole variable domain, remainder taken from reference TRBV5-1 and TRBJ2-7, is KAGVTQTPRYLIKTRGQQVTLSCSPISGHRSVSWYQQTPGQGLQFLFEYFSETQRNKGNFPGRFSGRQFSNSRSEMNVSTLELGDSALYLCASSFPGAYEQYFGPGTRLTVT.

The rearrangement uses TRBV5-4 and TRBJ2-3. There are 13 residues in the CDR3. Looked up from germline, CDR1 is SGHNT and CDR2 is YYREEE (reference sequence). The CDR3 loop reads CASSLADMNTQYF. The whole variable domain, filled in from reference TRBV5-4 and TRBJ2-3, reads ETGVTQSPTHLIKTRGQQVTLRCSSQSGHNTVSWYQQALGQGPQFIFQYYREEENGRGNFPPRFSGLQFPNYSSELNVNALELDDSALYLCASSLADMNTQYFGPGTRLTVL.

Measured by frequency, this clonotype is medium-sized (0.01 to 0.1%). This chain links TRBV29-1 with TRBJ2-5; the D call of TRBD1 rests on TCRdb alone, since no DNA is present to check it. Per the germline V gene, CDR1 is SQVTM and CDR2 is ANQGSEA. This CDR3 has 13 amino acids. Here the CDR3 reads CSVGDRGLRTQYF.

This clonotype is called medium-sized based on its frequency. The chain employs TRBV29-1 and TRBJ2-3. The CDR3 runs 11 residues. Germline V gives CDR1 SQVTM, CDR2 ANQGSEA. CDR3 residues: CSGSETDTQYF.

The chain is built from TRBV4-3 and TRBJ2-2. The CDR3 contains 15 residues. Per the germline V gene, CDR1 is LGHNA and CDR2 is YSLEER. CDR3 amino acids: CASSQDGLNTGELFF.

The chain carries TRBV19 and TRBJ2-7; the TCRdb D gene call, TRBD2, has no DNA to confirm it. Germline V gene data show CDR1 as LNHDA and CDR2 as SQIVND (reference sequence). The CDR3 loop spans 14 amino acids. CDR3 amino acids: CASSTGLADYEQYF.

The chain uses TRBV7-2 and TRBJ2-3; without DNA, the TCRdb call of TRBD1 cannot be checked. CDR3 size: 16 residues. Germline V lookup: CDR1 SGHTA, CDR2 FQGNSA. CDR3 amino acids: CARRQQGRSSTDTQYF.

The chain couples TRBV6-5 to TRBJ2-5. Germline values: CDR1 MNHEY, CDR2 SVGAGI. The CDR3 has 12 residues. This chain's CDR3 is CASRGFQETQYF.

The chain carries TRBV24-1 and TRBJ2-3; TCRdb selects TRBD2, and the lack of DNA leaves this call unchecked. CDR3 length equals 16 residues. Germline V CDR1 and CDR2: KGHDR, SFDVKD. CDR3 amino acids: CATSGRLAGDRDTQYF.

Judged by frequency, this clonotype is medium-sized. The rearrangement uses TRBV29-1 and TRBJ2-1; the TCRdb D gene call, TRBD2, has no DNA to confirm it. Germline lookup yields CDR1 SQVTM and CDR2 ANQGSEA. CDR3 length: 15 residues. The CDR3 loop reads CSVNTGTSGFREQFF.

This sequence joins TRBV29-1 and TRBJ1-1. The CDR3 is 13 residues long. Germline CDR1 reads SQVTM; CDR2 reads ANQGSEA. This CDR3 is CSVDFLSNTEAFF.

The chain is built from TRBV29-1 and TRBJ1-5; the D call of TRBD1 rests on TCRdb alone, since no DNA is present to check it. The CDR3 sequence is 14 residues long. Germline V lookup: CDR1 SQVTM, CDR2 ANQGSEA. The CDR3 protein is CSVGPGTGDQPQHF.

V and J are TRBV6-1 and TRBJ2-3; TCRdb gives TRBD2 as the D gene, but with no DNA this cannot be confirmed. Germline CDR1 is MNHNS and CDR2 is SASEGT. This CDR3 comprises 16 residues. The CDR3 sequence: CASSERAASRMDTQYF.

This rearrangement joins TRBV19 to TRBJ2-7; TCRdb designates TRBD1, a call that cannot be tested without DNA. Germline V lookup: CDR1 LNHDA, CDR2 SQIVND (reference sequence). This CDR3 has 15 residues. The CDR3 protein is CASSYYQQGAHEQYF.

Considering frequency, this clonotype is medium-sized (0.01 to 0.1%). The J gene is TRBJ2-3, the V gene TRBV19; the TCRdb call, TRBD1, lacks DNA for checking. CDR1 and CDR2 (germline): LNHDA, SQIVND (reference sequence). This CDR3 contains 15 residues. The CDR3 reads CASRPGPQSTDTQYF.

CDR3 residues: CAISENPGATYEQYF. V is TRBV10-3 and J is TRBJ2-7; the D gene TCRdb calls, TRBD1, cannot be checked with no DNA. CDR3 length: 15 amino acids. The germline V gene encodes CDR1 ENHRY and CDR2 SYGVKD.

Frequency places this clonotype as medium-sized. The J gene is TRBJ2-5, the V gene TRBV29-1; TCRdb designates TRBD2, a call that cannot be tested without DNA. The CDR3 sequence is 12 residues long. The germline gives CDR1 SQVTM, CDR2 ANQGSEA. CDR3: CSVAAGGETQYF.

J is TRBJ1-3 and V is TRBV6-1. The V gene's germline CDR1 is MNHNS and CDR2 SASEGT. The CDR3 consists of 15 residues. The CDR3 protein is CASSEQGMAGNTIYF.

The CDR3 region is CASRPSGQGSREQYF. The chain couples TRBV6-6 to TRBJ2-7; TCRdb calls TRBD1, which cannot be checked without DNA. The germline gives CDR1 MNHNY, CDR2 SVGAGI (reference sequence). The CDR3 contains 15 residues.

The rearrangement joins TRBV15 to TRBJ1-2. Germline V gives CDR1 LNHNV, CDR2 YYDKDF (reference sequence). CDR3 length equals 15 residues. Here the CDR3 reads CATSRDPGFSYGYTF.

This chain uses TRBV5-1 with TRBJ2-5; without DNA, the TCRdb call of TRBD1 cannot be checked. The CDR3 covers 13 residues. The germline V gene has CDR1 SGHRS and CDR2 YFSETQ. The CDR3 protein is CASSPTGSETQYF. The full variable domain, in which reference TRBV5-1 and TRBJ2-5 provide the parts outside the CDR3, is KAGVTQTPRYLIKTRGQQVTLSCSPISGHRSVSWYQQTPGQGLQFLFEYFSETQRNKGNFPGRFSGRQFSNSRSEMNVSTLELGDSALYLCASSPTGSETQYFGPGTRLLVL.